The entry that follows covers one T cell receptor (beta chain) sequence. Its antigen remains unidentified. A second PCR, run for roughly 6 to 11 cycles, used a sample-barcoded 5' primer plus a J-beta primer mix. TCRdb reprocessed the 5' RACE reads with MiXCR, giving one entry per CDR3 protein. The sample lists about 800,000 distinct CDR3 sequences, around 25% occurring once. This specimen belongs to a study of blood T cells in healthy people across ages. Study results and limitations: Higher naive T cell percentage went strongly together with higher TCR beta diversity. Long-lived donors exceeded aged donors in naive CD4+ cells and diversity.

Isolation recovered at least 6 million PBMCs from every sample. Looked up from germline, CDR1 is SGHTA and CDR2 is FQGNSA. Trimming took 2 bases from V and 2 from J, leaving 9 bases between them. The CDR3 consists of 14 residues. This sample was also put to use in a study of T cells of mothers and their children. That work contributes: Samples came from a few healthy Caucasian mothers and their six children.

The chain combines TRBV7-2 with TRBJ1-2; weak D call: TRBD1 (5 bases). Sample: blood. The origin of this receptor is a boy between 5 and 17 years old in good health. Here the CDR3 reads CASSLIQANYGYTF. As DNA, the CDR3 is TGTGCCAGCAGCTTAATACAGGCAAACTATGGCTACACCTTC.